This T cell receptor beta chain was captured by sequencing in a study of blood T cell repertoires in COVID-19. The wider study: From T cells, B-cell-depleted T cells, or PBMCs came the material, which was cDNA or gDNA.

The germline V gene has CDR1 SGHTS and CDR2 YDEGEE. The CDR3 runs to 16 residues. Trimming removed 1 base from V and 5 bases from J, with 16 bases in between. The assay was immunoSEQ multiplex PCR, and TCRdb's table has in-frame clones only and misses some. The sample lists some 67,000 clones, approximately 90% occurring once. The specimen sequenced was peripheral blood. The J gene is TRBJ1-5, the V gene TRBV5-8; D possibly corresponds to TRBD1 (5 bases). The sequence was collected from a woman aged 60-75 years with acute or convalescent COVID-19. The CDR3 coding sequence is TGTGCCAGCAGCTTGTTATCAGGGAAGGTTCATCAGCCCCAGCATTTT. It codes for CASSLLSGKVHQPQHF.